These 5 T cell receptor beta chains originate from one sample sequenced in a study of blood T cells in healthy people across ages. It was with a sample-barcoded 5' primer and a J-beta primer mix that a second PCR of roughly 7 to 12 cycles was run. TCRdb reprocessed the 5' RACE reads with MiXCR, giving one entry per CDR3 protein. This table holds almost 1 million distinct CDR3 sequences, about 53% found once. Sequencing was done on a sample of blood. The receptors originated from an older woman in good health.

This clonotype was observed a few times. The CDR3 spells CASRTGGGYNEQFF. CDR3 bases: TGTGCCAGCAGAACCGGTGGCGGCTACAATGAGCAGTTCTTC. The chain couples TRBV28 to TRBJ2-1; D is uncertain. In germline, CDR1 is MDHEN, CDR2 SYDVKM. The CDR3 covers 14 residues. V lost 6 bases, J lost 3 bases, and 12 bases lay in between.

The genes are TRBV4-2 and TRBJ2-7, with D tentatively TRBD1 or TRBD2 (7 bases each). The CDR3 length is 15 residues. In germline, CDR1 is LGHNA, CDR2 YNFKEQ. V lost 4 bases to trimming and J lost 6 bases, with 19 bases between them. Written as DNA, the CDR3 is TGTGCCAGCAGCCCGAACAGGGGAGCTAGCGGCGAGCAGTACTTC. Protein: CASSPNRGASGEQYF.

The CDR3 is CASSETQVGAKNIQYF. The DNA of the CDR3 is TGTGCCAGCAGCGAAACACAGGTGGGAGCCAAAAACATTCAGTACTTC. The chain links TRBV11-2 to TRBJ2-4; TRBD1 might be the D (5 bases). The V end was cut by 5 bases, the J end by 0 bases, with 14 bases between. The length of the CDR3 is 16 residues. Germline V gene data show CDR1 as SGHAT and CDR2 as FQNNGV.

The chain employs TRBV9 and TRBJ1-3; tentative D call: TRBD1 (6 bases). Deletions cut 0 bases from V and 1 base from J, with 8 bases between. This CDR3 spans 15 amino acids. The V gene's germline CDR1 is SGDLS and CDR2 YYNGEE. DNA of the CDR3: TGTGCCAGCAGCGTAGAGGGGGATTCTGGAAACACCATATATTTT. It encodes CASSVEGDSGNTIYF.

The chain carries TRBV10-3 and TRBJ1-2; 7 positions match TRBD1. The CDR3 loop spans 13 amino acids. J was trimmed by 4 bases and V by 3 bases; bases with no gene match: 2. Germline V gene data show CDR1 as ENHRY and CDR2 as SYGVKD. Here the CDR3 reads CAISDRQGYGYTF. As DNA, the CDR3 is TGTGCCATCAGTGATCGACAGGGCTATGGCTACACCTTC.